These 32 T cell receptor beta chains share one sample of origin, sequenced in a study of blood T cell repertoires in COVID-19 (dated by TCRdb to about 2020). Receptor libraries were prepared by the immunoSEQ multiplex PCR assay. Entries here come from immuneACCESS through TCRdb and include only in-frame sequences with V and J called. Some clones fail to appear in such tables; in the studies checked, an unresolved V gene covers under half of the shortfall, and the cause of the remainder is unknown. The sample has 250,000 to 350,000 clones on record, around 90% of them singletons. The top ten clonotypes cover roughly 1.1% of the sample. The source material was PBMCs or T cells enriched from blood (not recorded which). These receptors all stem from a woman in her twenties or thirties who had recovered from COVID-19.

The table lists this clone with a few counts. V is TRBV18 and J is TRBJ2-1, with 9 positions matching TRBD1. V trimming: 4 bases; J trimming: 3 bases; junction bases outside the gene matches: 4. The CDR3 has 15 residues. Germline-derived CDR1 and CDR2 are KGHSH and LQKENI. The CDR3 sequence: CASSQPGQGYNEQFF. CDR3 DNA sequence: TGTGCCAGCTCACAACCGGGACAGGGCTACAATGAGCAGTTCTTC.

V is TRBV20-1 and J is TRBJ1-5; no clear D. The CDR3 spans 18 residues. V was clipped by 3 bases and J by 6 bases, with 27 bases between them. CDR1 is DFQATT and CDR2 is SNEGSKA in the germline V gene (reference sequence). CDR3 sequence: CSASPGLRTGIRFQPQHF. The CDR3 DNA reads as TGCAGTGCTAGTCCCGGTCTCCGGACGGGAATAAGGTTTCAGCCCCAGCATTTT.

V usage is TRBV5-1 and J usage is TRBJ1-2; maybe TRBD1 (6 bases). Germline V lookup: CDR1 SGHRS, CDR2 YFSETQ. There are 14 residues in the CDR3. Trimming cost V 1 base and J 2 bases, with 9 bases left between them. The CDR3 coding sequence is TGCGCCAGCAGCTTGCAGGGGCAGAACTATGGCTACACCTTC. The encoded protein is CASSLQGQNYGYTF.

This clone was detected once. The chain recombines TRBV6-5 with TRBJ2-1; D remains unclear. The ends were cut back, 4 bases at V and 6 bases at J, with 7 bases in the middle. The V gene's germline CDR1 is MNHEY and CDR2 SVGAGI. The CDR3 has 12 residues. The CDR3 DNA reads TGTGCCAGCAGTTTCGGTGGCAATGAGCAGTTCTTC. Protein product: CASSFGGNEQFF.

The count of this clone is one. CDR3 nucleotide sequence: TGCAGCGTGGATAAGGGGAACTCTGGAAACACCATATATTTT. This sequence encodes CSVDKGNSGNTIYF. The chain has TRBV29-1 and TRBJ1-3; tentative D call: TRBD1 (5 bases). This CDR3 region has 14 residues. The V gene's germline CDR1 is SQVTM and CDR2 ANQGSEA. Trimming cost V 6 bases and J 0 bases, with 12 bases left between them.

The CDR3 loop reads CSVAGAAYNEQFF. The CDR3, as DNA: TGCAGCGTAGCTGGGGCAGCCTACAATGAGCAGTTCTTC. The V call is TRBV29-1, the J call TRBJ2-1, with D maybe TRBD1 (5 bases). V was cut by 6 bases and J by 2 bases, with 11 bases left in between. The CDR3 totals 13 residues. The germline gives CDR1 SQVTM, CDR2 ANQGSEA.

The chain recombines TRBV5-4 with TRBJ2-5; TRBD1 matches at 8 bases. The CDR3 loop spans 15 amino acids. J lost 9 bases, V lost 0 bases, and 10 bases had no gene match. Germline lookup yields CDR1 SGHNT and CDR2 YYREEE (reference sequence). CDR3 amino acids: CASSLERTGYGAQYF. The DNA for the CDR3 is TGTGCCAGCAGCTTGGAGCGGACAGGGTATGGTGCCCAGTACTTC.

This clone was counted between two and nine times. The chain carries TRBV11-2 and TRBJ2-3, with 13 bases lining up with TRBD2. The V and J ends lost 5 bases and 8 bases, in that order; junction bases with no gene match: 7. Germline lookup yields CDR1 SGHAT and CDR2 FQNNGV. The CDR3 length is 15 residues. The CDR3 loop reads CASSRLAGGGGTQYF. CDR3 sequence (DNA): TGTGCCAGCAGCCGACTAGCGGGAGGAGGGGGTACGCAGTATTTT.

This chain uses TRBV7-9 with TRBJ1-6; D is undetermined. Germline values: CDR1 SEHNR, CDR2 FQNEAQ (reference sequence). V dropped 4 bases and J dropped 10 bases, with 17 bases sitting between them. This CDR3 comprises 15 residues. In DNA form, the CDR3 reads TGTGCCAGCAGCTCAGGCGGGGAGGGTGGATCACCCCTCCACTTT. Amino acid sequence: CASSSGGEGGSPLHF.

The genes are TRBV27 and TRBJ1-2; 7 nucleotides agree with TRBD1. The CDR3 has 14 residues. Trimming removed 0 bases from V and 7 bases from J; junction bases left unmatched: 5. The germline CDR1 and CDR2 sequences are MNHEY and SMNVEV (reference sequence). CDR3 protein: CASSLSRTGFGYTF. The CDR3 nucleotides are TGTGCCAGCAGTTTATCGAGGACAGGCTTTGGCTACACCTTC.

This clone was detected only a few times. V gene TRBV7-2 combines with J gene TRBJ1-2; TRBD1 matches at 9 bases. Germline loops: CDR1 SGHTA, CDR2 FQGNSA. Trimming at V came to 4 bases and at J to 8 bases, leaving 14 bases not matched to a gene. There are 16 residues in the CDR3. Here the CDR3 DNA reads TGTGCCAGCAGCTCTAGAGGCCGGGACAGGGCAAGCGGCTACACCTTC. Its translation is CASSSRGRDRASGYTF.

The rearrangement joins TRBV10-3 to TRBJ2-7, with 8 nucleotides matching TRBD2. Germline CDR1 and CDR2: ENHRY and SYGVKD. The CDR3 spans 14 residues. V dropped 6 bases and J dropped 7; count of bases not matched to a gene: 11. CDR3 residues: CAISPLADLVEQYF. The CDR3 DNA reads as TGTGCCATCAGCCCACTAGCGGACTTGGTTGAGCAGTACTTC.

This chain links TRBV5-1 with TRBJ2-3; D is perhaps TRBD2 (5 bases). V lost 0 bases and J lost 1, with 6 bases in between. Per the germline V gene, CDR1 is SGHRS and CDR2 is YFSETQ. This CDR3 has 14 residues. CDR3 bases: TGCGCCAGCAGCTTGGATAGCGGCACAGATACGCAGTATTTT. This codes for CASSLDSGTDTQYF.

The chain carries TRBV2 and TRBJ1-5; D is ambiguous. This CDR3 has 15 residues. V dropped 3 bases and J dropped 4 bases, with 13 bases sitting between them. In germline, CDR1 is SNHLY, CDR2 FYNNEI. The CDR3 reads CASSEDGGINQPQHF. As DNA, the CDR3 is TGTGCCAGCAGTGAGGACGGAGGGATAAATCAGCCCCAGCATTTT.

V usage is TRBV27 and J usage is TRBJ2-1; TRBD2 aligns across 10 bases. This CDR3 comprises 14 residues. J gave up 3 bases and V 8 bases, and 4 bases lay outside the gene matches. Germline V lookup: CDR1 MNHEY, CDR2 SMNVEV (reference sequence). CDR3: CASRGLAVYNEQFF. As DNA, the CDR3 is TGTGCCAGCCGAGGACTAGCGGTCTACAATGAGCAGTTCTTC.

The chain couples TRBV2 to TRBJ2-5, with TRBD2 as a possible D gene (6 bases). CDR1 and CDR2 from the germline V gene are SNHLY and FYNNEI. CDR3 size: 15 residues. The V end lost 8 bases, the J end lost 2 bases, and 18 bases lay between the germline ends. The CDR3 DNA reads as TGTGCCAGCCGCGGGTCAAGCGGAGGGCAAGAGACCCAGTACTTC. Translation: CASRGSSGGQETQYF.

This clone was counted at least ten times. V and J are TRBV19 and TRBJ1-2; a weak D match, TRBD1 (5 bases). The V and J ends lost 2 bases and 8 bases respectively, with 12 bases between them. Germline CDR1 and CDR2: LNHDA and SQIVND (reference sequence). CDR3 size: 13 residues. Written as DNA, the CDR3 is TGTGCCAGTAGTATAAAGGAGGGGAGCGGCTACACCTTC. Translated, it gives CASSIKEGSGYTF.

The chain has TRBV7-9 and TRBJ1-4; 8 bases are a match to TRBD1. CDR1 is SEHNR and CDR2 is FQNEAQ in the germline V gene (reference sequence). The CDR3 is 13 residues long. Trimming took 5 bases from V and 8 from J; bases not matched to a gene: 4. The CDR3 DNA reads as TGTGCCAGCAGCCCTGGACAGGGAGAAAAACTGTTTTTT. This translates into CASSPGQGEKLFF.

The chain's CDR3 is CASSLPRVAGPPITDTQYF. The CDR3, as DNA: TGTGCCAGCAGTCTTCCGCGGGTAGCGGGCCCCCCGATCACAGATACGCAGTATTTT. The gene calls are TRBV6-2 or TRBV6-3 and TRBJ2-3, with TRBD2 identical over 7 bases. Germline values: CDR1 MNHEY, CDR2 SVGEGT. The CDR3 is 19 residues long. V was clipped by 5 bases and J by 2 bases; unmatched bases: 19.

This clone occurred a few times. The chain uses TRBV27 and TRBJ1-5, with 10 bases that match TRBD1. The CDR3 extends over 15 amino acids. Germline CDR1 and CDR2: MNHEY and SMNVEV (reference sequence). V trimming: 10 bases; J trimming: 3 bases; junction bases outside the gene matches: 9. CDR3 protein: CATKLGTGVNQPQHF. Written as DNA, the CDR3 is TGTGCCACCAAATTAGGGACAGGGGTCAATCAGCCCCAGCATTTT.

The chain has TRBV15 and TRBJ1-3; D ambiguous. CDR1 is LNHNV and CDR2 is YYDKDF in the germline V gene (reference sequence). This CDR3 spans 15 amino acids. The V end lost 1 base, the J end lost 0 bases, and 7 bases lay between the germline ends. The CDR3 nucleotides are TGTGCCACCAGCAGAGGACTTCCCTCTGGAAACACCATATATTTT. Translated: CATSRGLPSGNTIYF.

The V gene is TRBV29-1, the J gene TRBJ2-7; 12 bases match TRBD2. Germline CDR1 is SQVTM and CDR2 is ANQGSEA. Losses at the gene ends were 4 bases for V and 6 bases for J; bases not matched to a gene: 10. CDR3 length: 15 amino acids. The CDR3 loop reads CSVGSSSGRETEQYF. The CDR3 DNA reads TGCAGCGTTGGATCATCTAGCGGGAGGGAGACCGAGCAGTACTTC.

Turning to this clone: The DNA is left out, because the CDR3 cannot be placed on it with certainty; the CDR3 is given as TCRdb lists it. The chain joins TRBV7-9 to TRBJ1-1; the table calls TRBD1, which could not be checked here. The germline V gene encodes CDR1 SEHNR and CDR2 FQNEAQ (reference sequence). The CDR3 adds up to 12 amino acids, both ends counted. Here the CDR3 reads CASSSWAPGTFF.

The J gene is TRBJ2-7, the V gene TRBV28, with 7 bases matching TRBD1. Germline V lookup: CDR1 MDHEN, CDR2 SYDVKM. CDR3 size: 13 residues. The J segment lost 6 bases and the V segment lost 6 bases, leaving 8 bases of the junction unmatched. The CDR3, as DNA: TGTGCCAGCAGAGGATCGACAGGGCGCGAGCAGTACTTC. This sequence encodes CASRGSTGREQYF.

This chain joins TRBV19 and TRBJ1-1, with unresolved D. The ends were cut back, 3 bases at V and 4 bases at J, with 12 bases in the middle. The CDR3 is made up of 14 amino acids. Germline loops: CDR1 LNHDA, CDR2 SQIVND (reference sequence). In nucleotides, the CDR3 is TGTGCCAGTAGTATTTTCCCGGGATCCACTGAAGCTTTCTTT. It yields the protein CASSIFPGSTEAFF.

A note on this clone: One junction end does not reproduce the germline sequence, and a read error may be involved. CDR3 sequence (DNA): TGCGCCAGCAGCTTGGCAGGGATGAACACTGAAGTTTTCTTT. Translation gives CASSLAGMNTEVFF. The V and J genes are TRBV5-1 and TRBJ1-1; D is perhaps TRBD1 (5 bases). The CDR3 has 14 amino acids. The germline V gene has CDR1 SGHRS and CDR2 YFSETQ.

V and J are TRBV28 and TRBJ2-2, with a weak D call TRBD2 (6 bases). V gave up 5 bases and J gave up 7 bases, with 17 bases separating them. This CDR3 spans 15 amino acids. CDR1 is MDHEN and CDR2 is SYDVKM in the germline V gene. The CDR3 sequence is CASSTDNRRGGELFF. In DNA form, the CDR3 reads TGTGCCAGCAGTACGGACAACCGGCGGGGCGGGGAGCTGTTTTTT.

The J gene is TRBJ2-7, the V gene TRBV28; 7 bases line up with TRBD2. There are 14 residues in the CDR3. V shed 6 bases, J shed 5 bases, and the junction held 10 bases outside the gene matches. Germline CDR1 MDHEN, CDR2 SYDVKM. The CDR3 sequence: CASRAGVARDEQYF. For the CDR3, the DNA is TGTGCCAGCAGGGCGGGAGTAGCTCGAGACGAGCAGTACTTC.

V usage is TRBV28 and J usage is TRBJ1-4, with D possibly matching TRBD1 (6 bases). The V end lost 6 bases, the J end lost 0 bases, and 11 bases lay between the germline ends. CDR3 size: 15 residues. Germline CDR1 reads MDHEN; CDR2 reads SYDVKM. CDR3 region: CASSKPGATNEKLFF. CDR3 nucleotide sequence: TGTGCCAGCAGCAAACCAGGGGCAACTAATGAAAAACTGTTTTTT.

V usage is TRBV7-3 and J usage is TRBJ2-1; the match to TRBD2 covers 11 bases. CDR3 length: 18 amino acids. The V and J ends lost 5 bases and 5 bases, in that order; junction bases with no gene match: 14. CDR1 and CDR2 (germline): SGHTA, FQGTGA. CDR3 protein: CASSSQGAGTSGNNEQFF. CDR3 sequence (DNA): TGTGCCAGCAGCAGCCAAGGGGCCGGGACTAGCGGAAACAATGAGCAGTTCTTC.

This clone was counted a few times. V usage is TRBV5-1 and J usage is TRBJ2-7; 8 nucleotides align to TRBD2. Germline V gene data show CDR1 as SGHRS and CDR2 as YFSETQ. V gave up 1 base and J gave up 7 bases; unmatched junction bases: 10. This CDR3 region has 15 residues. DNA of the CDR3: TGCGCCAGCAGCTTGTCCCGGGAGGGCCTAGAAGAGCAGTACTTC. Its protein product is CASSLSREGLEEQYF. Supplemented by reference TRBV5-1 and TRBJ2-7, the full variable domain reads KAGVTQTPRYLIKTRGQQVTLSCSPISGHRSVSWYQQTPGQGLQFLFEYFSETQRNKGNFPGRFSGRQFSNSRSEMNVSTLELGDSALYLCASSLSREGLEEQYFGPGTRLTVT.

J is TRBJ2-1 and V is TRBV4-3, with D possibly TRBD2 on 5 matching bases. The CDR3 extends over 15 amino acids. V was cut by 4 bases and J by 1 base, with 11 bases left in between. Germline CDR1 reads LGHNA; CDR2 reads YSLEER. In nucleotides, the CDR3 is TGCGCCAGCAGCCCGCGACTACTTTCCTACAATGAGCAGTTCTTC. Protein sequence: CASSPRLLSYNEQFF.